The following is a TCR beta chain sequence with its context. The data stem from a study of shared clonotypes between healthy human individuals. TCRdb's table, derived via immunoSEQ multiplex PCR, lists solely in-frame clones and lacks some. The sample has around 95,000 clones, 67% seen once. Between the trimmed V and J ends, which lost 0 bases and 4 bases, there was a span of 6 bases. The CDR3 is 12 residues long. Germline values: CDR1 GTSNPN, CDR2 SVGIG (reference sequence). Sequencing was carried out using memory CD8+ T cells sorted from blood. The subset: CD45RO+ cells pooled with CCR7-negative TemRA cells. This TCR derives from a young man in good health. This chain links TRBV30 with TRBJ1-2; D is undetermined. The chain's CDR3 is CAWSVNCYGYTF. The CDR3, as DNA: TGTGCCTGGAGTGTTAATTGCTATGGCTACACCTTC.